This paragraph reports one TCR beta chain. This clone was seen only a few times. Its antigen is still unknown. No per-base quality is available; no much larger clone lies one base away. The donors were healthy, HIV-negative adults who had no recently reported acute infections or vaccinations. All donors were Caucasian adults living in Nashville, Tennessee, USA. Magnetic negative selection was used to enrich CD4+ T cells, after which naive cells were positively selected on CD45RA and the negative fraction became the memory subset. Blood was obtained by leukapheresis, after which PBMCs were separated by Ficoll-Histopaque density gradient centrifugation and cryopreserved in liquid nitrogen vapor phase. Analytical flow cytometry was used to check the purity and quantity of each magnetically sorted T cell population. Genomic DNA was isolated from every sorted fraction and measured by UV absorbance on a Nanodrop 2000c.

Using the deep immunoSEQ assay, multiplex PCR amplified TCR CDR3 regions from genomic DNA. Extracted genomic DNA from each cell subset was spread evenly across all wells of several immunoSEQ 96-well plates, with each plate serving as a replicate. Each replicate PCR for sorted subsets received around 0.2 ug genomic DNA, equal to about 30,000 T cell genomes. Purified libraries were measured with a Qubit 3.0 fluorometer, size-checked on a Bioanalyzer 2100, and measured again with the KAPA Library Quantification kit. Each immunoSEQ 96-well plate was sequenced on its own single-read 150-cycle Illumina NextSeq 550 flow cell. The authors' analysis ran thus. Because the immunoSEQ output included only junctional sequences and no quality scores, the filtering could not be the same as the filtering used for full-length reads. Sequences were annotated with PyIR, a Python wrapper for IgBLAST v1.9, using IMGT germline references to assign V/J genes and CDR3. Reads were removed for weak V/J assignments (E-value above 1e-6), missing CDR3, stop codons, out-of-frame junctions, or ambiguous translated residues. A V3J clonotype was defined by an identical inferred V gene, J gene, and CDR3 amino acid sequence. Percentage overlap between repertoires was computed as shared unique clonotypes divided by the size of the smaller repertoire. Three approaches were used to assess repertoire richness: RTK rarefaction, the Chao1 estimator, and Recon v2.1 estimates of unobserved clonotypes. Generation probabilities were computed with OLGA for all TCRbeta clonotypes obtained by the gDNA method from a few donors. Drawn from immuneACCESS, this table holds only the in-frame rearrangements with V and J called that TCRdb kept. Clones are partly lost; checked studies trace under half to an unresolved V gene and leave the rest unexplained. The DNA gave D and trimming, while V, J and clone size come from that table. The sample includes about 1 million clones, with about three quarters observed a single time. The top ten clonotypes cover 1.4% to 1.5% of the sample.

The data were obtained in a study of shared clonotypes between healthy human individuals (dated by TCRdb to 2018 to 2020). General notes on the study: Two women and three men aged 18 to 49 years were included in the cohort. Each donor's leukapheresis produced roughly between roughly 0.85 and 9.5 billion PBMCs. To estimate repertoire size and how much clonotypes are shared between individuals, the study performed deep sequencing of blood TCR repertoires from roughly five healthy adults. Per donor, three plates each were used for CD4 naive and CD4 memory, two for CD8 naive, and one for CD8 memory. To increase sequencing depth and limit assay-specific biases, different laboratories used diverse techniques to prepare libraries and sequence TCR repertoires. The investigation overall reported the following: Rarefaction of sorted-subset datasets indicated incomplete sequencing despite the large sequencing depth. Across a few donors, approximately 4.6% of naive CD4, approximately 4% of naive CD8, approximately 2.5% of memory CD4, and under 0.45% of memory CD8 clonotypes were shared. Based on pairwise subsampling, the degree of clonotype sharing among donors was expected to be affected by sequencing depth. Higher generation probabilities were observed for clonotypes shared by all four sorted-subset donors than for non-shared clonotypes. Larger estimated clonotype richness was generally found for naive subsets than for memory subsets. Sampling was restricted to blood, and TCR repertoires in tissue are likely to differ from TCR repertoires in blood. The genetic and exposure-history diversity represented was limited by the small number of donors.

Looking up the germline V gene yields CDR1 SGHRS and CDR2 YFSETQ. Deletion took 4 bases off V and 0 bases off J, with a span of 11 bases between the germline ends. The CDR3 numbers 15 residues from cysteine through phenylalanine. This entry keeps only the CDR3 DNA: 45 bases, framed from base 1. Sequenced material: memory CD4+ T cells sorted from blood. Explained via the paper, the cell subset or site label denotes: CD45RA-negative fraction. This TCR was sampled from a young man in good health. Rearrangement joined TRBV5-1 to TRBJ2-1; no D gene call is confident. Read as DNA, the sequence is TGCGCCAGCAGCGACGGTGGGAACTCCTACAATGAGCAGTTCTTC. This yields the protein CASSDGGNSYNEQFF.